The 29 T cell receptor beta chains listed next were all sequenced from one sample in a study of immune evolution from preneoplasia to lung adenocarcinoma. Sequencing used immunoSEQ multiplex PCR; TCRdb keeps in-frame clones, though not all of them. The sample consists of more than 6,000 clones, more than 65% of them appearing once. The sample consisted of FFPE lung adenocarcinoma in situ tissue. Receptors were obtained from a person aged 55-79 years with lung adenocarcinoma.

The V call is TRBV15, the J call TRBJ2-5, with 9 positions matching TRBD2. CDR3 size: 16 residues. The ends lost 0 bases at V and 5 bases at J; junction bases unmatched: 7. Germline values: CDR1 LNHNV, CDR2 YYDKDF (reference sequence). The CDR3 DNA reads as TGTGCCACCAGCAGAGATGACAGCGGGGGGACCGAGACCCAGTACTTC. It specifies CATSRDDSGGTETQYF.

This chain connects TRBV10-3 to TRBJ1-6; the D gene is possibly TRBD1 (5 bases). The CDR3 extends over 13 amino acids. The V end lost 6 bases, the J end lost 5 bases, and 8 bases lay between the germline ends. The germline gives CDR1 ENHRY, CDR2 SYGVKD. Written as DNA, the CDR3 is TGTGCCATCAGGAAGGACAATAATTCACCCCTCCACTTT. It yields the protein CAIRKDNNSPLHF.

This chain uses TRBV28 with TRBJ2-7; D call uncertain. The CDR3 consists of 11 residues. Germline values: CDR1 MDHEN, CDR2 SYDVKM. Trimming removed 7 bases at V and 7 bases at J, with 11 bases between. Written as DNA, the CDR3 is TGTGCCAGCACCGACCTAGTAGAGCAGTACTTC. It specifies CASTDLVEQYF.

This clone was picked up a small number of times. The CDR3 loop reads CASSPPGQGVGRETQYF. CDR3 in DNA: TGTGCCAGCAGCCCCCCGGGACAGGGGGTGGGGCGGGAGACCCAGTACTTC. The chain joins TRBV11-2 to TRBJ2-5, with 11 bases lining up with TRBD1. Trimming cost V 5 bases and J 5 bases; bases outside gene matches: 13. Germline CDR1 SGHAT, CDR2 FQNNGV. This CDR3 spans 17 amino acids.

The chain employs TRBV19 and TRBJ1-2; 10 bases are shared with TRBD1. Germline CDR1 LNHDA, CDR2 SQIVND (reference sequence). The CDR3 is 15 residues long. The trim removed 3 bases at V and 9 bases at J, leaving 10 bases unmatched. CDR3 protein: CASSIEPGTGARYTF. The CDR3 DNA reads as TGTGCCAGTAGTATTGAGCCCGGGACAGGGGCGCGCTACACCTTC.

The CDR3 DNA reads as TGTGCCAGCAGCTACGACAGTTTCTCTGGAAACACCATATATTTT. Its protein is CASSYDSFSGNTIYF. The chain combines TRBV11-1 with TRBJ1-3, with D maybe TRBD1 (5 bases). CDR3 length: 15 residues. CDR1 is SGHAT, CDR2 FQDESV, per germline (reference sequence). V shed 4 bases and J shed 0 bases, with 10 bases lying between them.

The table lists this clone with a count of one. The chain has TRBV6-1 and TRBJ2-5, with D tentatively TRBD2 (7 bases). Germline V gene data show CDR1 as MNHNS and CDR2 as SASEGT. Trimming removed 4 bases from V and 5 bases from J, with 17 bases in between. CDR3 length equals 15 residues. The CDR3 region is CASSGRPGGWETQYF. Written as DNA, the CDR3 is TGTGCCAGCAGTGGAAGACCGGGGGGCTGGGAGACCCAGTACTTC.

This clone was counted a few times. V gene TRBV19 combines with J gene TRBJ2-6; 7 nucleotides match TRBD1. Per germline, CDR1 LNHDA and CDR2 SQIVND (reference sequence). The CDR3 contains 17 residues. Losses at the gene ends were 4 bases for V and 0 bases for J; bases not matched to a gene: 6. In DNA, the CDR3 is TGTGCCAGTAGTAGGGGGACAGACAGCTCTGGGGCCAACGTCCTGACTTTC. It translates to CASSRGTDSSGANVLTF.

For this clone: Relative to the germline gene, one junction end is altered; a read error may explain this. The chain uses TRBV14 and TRBJ2-1; no clear D. This CDR3 region has 12 residues. The V gene's germline CDR1 is SGHDN and CDR2 FVKESK. The CDR3 here is CASTQSFNEQFF. Written as DNA, the CDR3 is TGTGCCAGCACCCAATCATTCAATGAGCAGTTCTTC.

This chain connects TRBV28 to TRBJ1-5, with 10 positions matching TRBD1. The germline V gene encodes CDR1 MDHEN and CDR2 SYDVKM. This CDR3 is 15 amino acids long. V shed 6 bases, J shed 4 bases, and the junction held 6 bases outside the gene matches. For the CDR3, the DNA is TGTGCCAGCAGAGGTGGGACAGGGGCTAATCAGCCCCAGCATTTT. Translating it yields CASRGGTGANQPQHF.

This rearrangement joins TRBV6-1 to TRBJ1-5; D gene unclear. There are 13 residues in the CDR3. With 6 bases removed from V and 0 bases from J, the gap between germline ends came to 6 bases. In germline, CDR1 is MNHNS, CDR2 SASEGT. The chain's CDR3 is CASSQFSNQPQHF. The CDR3 coding sequence is TGTGCCAGCAGCCAGTTTAGCAATCAGCCCCAGCATTTT.

This chain connects TRBV9 to TRBJ1-1; D not certain. The CDR3 spans 12 residues. CDR1 and CDR2 (germline): SGDLS, YYNGEE. V lost 0 bases, J lost 6 bases, and 6 bases lay in between. This CDR3 is CASSVGIAEAFF. The CDR3 DNA sequence: TGTGCCAGCAGCGTAGGGATCGCTGAAGCTTTCTTT.

This chain links TRBV5-8 with TRBJ1-6; D is uncertain. The CDR3 spans 13 residues. Trimming stripped 6 bases from V and 3 bases from J, with 7 bases between. CDR1 is SGHTS, CDR2 YDEGEE, per germline. The CDR3 DNA reads TGTGCCAGCACGGCGGGCTATAATTCACCCCTCCACTTT. Its translation is CASTAGYNSPLHF.

V usage is TRBV11-2 and J usage is TRBJ2-5; TRBD2 matches at 7 bases. Per the germline V gene, CDR1 is SGHAT and CDR2 is FQNNGV. This CDR3 region has 14 residues. J gave up 4 bases and V 4 bases, and 6 bases lay outside the gene matches. CDR3 nucleotides: TGTGCCAGCAGCTCCGGGGGGTTTATAGAGACCCAGTACTTC. Translation gives CASSSGGFIETQYF.

This clone appeared once. The V and J genes are TRBV20-1 and TRBJ1-1; D ambiguous. Germline-derived CDR1 and CDR2 are DFQATT and SNEGSKA (reference sequence). The CDR3 has 10 amino acids. CDR3 in DNA: TGCAGGATGGGGTGGACTGAAGCTTTCTTT. It codes for CRMGWTEAFF.

The chain couples TRBV9 to TRBJ2-5; D is uncertain. CDR3 length: 12 residues. Trimming pared 4 bases from V and 5 bases from J, leaving 9 bases between. CDR1 and CDR2 from the germline V gene are SGDLS and YYNGEE. CDR3 DNA sequence: TGTGCCAGCAGCCCGGGCTGGGAGACCCAGTACTTC. Amino acids: CASSPGWETQYF.

The chain has TRBV11-3 and TRBJ2-3; D is undetermined. CDR3 length: 13 residues. V was pared by 4 bases and J by 0 bases, with 5 bases between. Germline V gene lookup returns CDR1 SGHNT and CDR2 YENEEA. The DNA for the CDR3 is TGTGCCAGCAGCTCGATGAGCACAGATACGCAGTATTTT. This gives the protein CASSSMSTDTQYF.

The chain recombines TRBV5-8 with TRBJ1-1, with TRBD1 as a possible D gene (5 bases). Germline-derived CDR1 and CDR2 are SGHTS and YDEGEE. V lost 6 bases, J lost 3 bases, and 21 bases lay in between. There are 16 residues in the CDR3. The CDR3 DNA follows: TGTGCCAGCACCCCCACCGCCAGACGAGGGGACACTGAAGCTTTCTTT. It yields the protein CASTPTARRGDTEAFF.

The V and J genes are TRBV4-3 and TRBJ1-4; the D is unclear. Germline assignment: CDR1 LGHNA and CDR2 YSLEER. V dropped 2 bases and J dropped 0 bases, with 16 bases sitting between them. This CDR3 comprises 18 residues. The CDR3 sequence: CASSQQTRAVATNEKLFF. The CDR3 DNA follows: TGCGCCAGCAGCCAACAAACCCGAGCGGTTGCAACTAATGAAAAACTGTTTTTT.

This sequence joins TRBV7-8 and TRBJ2-7, with D perhaps matching TRBD1 or TRBD2 (6 bases each). Between the trimmed V and J ends, which lost 0 bases and 6 bases, there was a span of 12 bases. CDR3 length equals 14 residues. Germline CDR1 and CDR2: SGHVS and FQNEAQ. The CDR3 here is CASSLAQGGSEQYF. CDR3 in DNA: TGTGCCAGCAGCTTAGCACAGGGAGGCTCCGAGCAGTACTTC.

CDR3 residues: CASSQVGPDNQPQHF. The CDR3, as DNA: TGTGCCAGCAGCCAAGTTGGGCCCGACAATCAGCCCCAGCATTTT. The chain recombines TRBV4-2 with TRBJ1-5; D call uncertain. This CDR3 is 15 amino acids long. Germline V CDR1 and CDR2: LGHNA, YNFKEQ. Trimming cost V 1 base and J 3 bases, with 10 bases left between them.

V and J are TRBV6-5 and TRBJ2-5; a possible D gene is TRBD1 (5 bases). The V gene's germline CDR1 is MNHEY and CDR2 SVGAGI. V dropped 5 bases and J dropped 4 bases, with 8 bases sitting between them. The CDR3 sequence is 12 residues long. The CDR3 here is CASSEGVETQYF. As DNA, the CDR3 is TGTGCCAGCAGTGAAGGGGTAGAGACCCAGTACTTC.

The V gene is TRBV6-5, the J gene TRBJ1-5; no reliable D call. Trimming removed 4 bases at V and 0 bases at J, with 10 bases between. Germline CDR1 is MNHEY and CDR2 is SVGAGI. The CDR3 is 15 amino acids. The CDR3 is CASSLKLDSNQPQHF. The CDR3 DNA reads as TGTGCCAGCAGTTTGAAGCTGGATAGCAATCAGCCCCAGCATTTT.

The chain has TRBV28 and TRBJ1-1; no reliable D call. This CDR3 has 11 residues. Germline values: CDR1 MDHEN, CDR2 SYDVKM. V shed 7 bases and J shed 1 base, with 4 bases lying between them. The CDR3 loop reads CASNQNTEAFF. In DNA form, the CDR3 reads TGTGCCAGCAACCAGAACACTGAAGCTTTCTTT.

This clone has just a few counts. The V call is TRBV6-5, the J call TRBJ2-5; no reliable D call. The CDR3 is 12 amino acids. In germline, CDR1 is MNHEY, CDR2 SVGAGI. The germline V and J ends were trimmed by 0 bases and 5 bases, with 4 bases remaining between them. The DNA of the CDR3 is TGTGCCAGCAGTTACTCACGGGAGACCCAGTACTTC. Translating gives CASSYSRETQYF.

This clone was seen more than once but under ten times. V gene TRBV7-6 combines with J gene TRBJ2-1; D might be TRBD2 (6 bases). The CDR3 spans 19 residues. Germline CDR1 and CDR2: SGHVS and FNYEAQ. Between the trimmed V and J ends, which lost 5 bases and 2 bases, there was a span of 25 bases. The CDR3 loop reads CASSTRPDLANKTYNEQFF. The CDR3, as DNA: TGTGCCAGCAGCACCCGCCCCGACCTAGCGAACAAAACCTACAATGAGCAGTTCTTC.

The chain couples TRBV18 to TRBJ2-7, with D perhaps matching TRBD1 (6 bases). CDR1 KGHSH and CDR2 LQKENI come from the germline V gene. The CDR3 spans 14 residues. V lost 3 bases and J lost 2, with 11 bases in between. The CDR3 here is CASSPGTSTYEQYF. CDR3 bases: TGTGCCAGCTCACCCGGGACATCAACCTACGAGCAGTACTTC.

This chain joins TRBV5-5 and TRBJ1-2, with D possibly TRBD1 on 6 matching bases. The CDR3 extends over 14 amino acids. Germline values: CDR1 SGHKS, CDR2 YYEKEE (reference sequence). With 3 bases removed from V and 4 bases from J, the gap between germline ends came to 13 bases. The DNA for the CDR3 is TGTGCCAGCAGCTACAGGGACCCCGGCTATGGCTACACCTTC. It codes for CASSYRDPGYGYTF.

This chain joins TRBV10-3 and TRBJ1-2, with TRBD1 matching over 7 bases. CDR3 size: 13 residues. V dropped 0 bases and J dropped 8; count of bases not matched to a gene: 3. Germline-derived CDR1 and CDR2 are ENHRY and SYGVKD. CDR3 coding DNA: TGTGCCATCAGTGAGTCTGGAGGGGGCGGCTACACCTTC. Protein sequence: CAISESGGGGYTF.